The 25 T cell receptor beta chains listed next were all sequenced from one sample in a study of T-cell reconstitution after alpha-beta-depleted transplantation in children. Unique molecular identifiers were incorporated when the TCRbeta library was constructed. TCRdb fed the PCR reads into MiXCR, producing one record per CDR3 protein. The sample records about 130,000 distinct CDR3 sequences, about 9.9% being singletons. Here the sequenced sample was PBMCs, mostly from graft donor cells, taken 180 days after TCRalphabeta/CD19-depleted stem cell transplant. The receptors derive from a girl in the first two years of life who had a stem cell transplant for combined immunodeficiency, so the T cells may come from the graft donor.

The chain links TRBV25-1 to TRBJ1-2, with a possible D match to TRBD1 (6 bases). The CDR3 covers 14 residues. The V gene's germline CDR1 is MGHDK and CDR2 SYGVNS. V gave up 5 bases and J gave up 4 bases, with 14 bases separating them. The CDR3 sequence is CASSPWTRGYGYTF. CDR3 nucleotide sequence: TGTGCCAGCAGTCCCTGGACCAGGGGCTATGGCTACACCTTC.

In its sample, this clonotype was seen a few times. CDR3 sequence: CSARGRIDRDRRGPEIYEQYF. CDR3 bases: TGCAGTGCTAGAGGTCGAATTGACCGGGACAGGCGGGGACCCGAAATCTACGAGCAGTACTTC. The rearrangement uses TRBV20-1 and TRBJ2-7; TRBD1 aligns across 8 bases. The CDR3 spans 21 residues. The germline CDR1 and CDR2 sequences are DFQATT and SNEGSKA (reference sequence). V lost 1 base to trimming and J lost 3 bases; unmatched junction nucleotides: 26.

In this sample, this clonotype turned up a few times. The J gene is TRBJ2-3, the V gene TRBV29-1, with D unresolved. V lost 4 bases to trimming and J lost 2 bases, with 10 bases between them. The CDR3 is 13 residues long. Germline assignment: CDR1 SQVTM and CDR2 ANQGSEA. CDR3 sequence reads: CSVAVGNTDTQYF. CDR3 sequence (DNA): TGCAGCGTTGCCGTTGGAAACACAGATACGCAGTATTTT.

The table lists this clonotype with a few counts. DNA of the CDR3: TGCAGTGCTCAGGGACTAGCCGCCTACGAGCAGTACTTC. It codes for CSAQGLAAYEQYF. The chain links TRBV20-1 to TRBJ2-7; TRBD2 aligns across 9 bases. V was pared by 5 bases and J by 2 bases, with 4 bases of the junction left unmatched. The germline CDR1 and CDR2 sequences are DFQATT and SNEGSKA (reference sequence). The CDR3 is made up of 13 amino acids.

The chain joins TRBV5-1 to TRBJ1-1; D is undetermined. The CDR3 loop spans 13 amino acids. Germline CDR1 and CDR2: SGHRS and YFSETQ. The V end lost 2 bases, the J end lost 5 bases, and 10 bases lay between the germline ends. The CDR3 region has the DNA TGCGCCAGCAGCTTAGGAGATCGGACTGAAGCTTTCTTT. Amino acid sequence: CASSLGDRTEAFF. Variable domain in full (rest from reference TRBV5-1 and TRBJ1-1): KAGVTQTPRYLIKTRGQQVTLSCSPISGHRSVSWYQQTPGQGLQFLFEYFSETQRNKGNFPGRFSGRQFSNSRSEMNVSTLELGDSALYLCASSLGDRTEAFFGQGTRLTVV.

The gene calls are TRBV4-3 and TRBJ2-5, with TRBD1 identical over 8 bases. V was clipped by 2 bases and J by 4 bases; unmatched bases: 9. Germline V CDR1 and CDR2: LGHNA, YSLEER. The CDR3 is 16 amino acids. CDR3 nucleotides: TGCGCCAGCAGCCAAATTTACAGGGGGTTTGGAGAGACCCAGTACTTC. Its translation is CASSQIYRGFGETQYF.

The sample holds a few counts of this clonotype. The chain uses TRBV18 and TRBJ2-7; D ambiguous. The CDR3 consists of 12 residues. From germline, CDR1 is KGHSH and CDR2 LQKENI. Between the trimmed V and J ends, which lost 5 bases and 4 bases, there was a span of 9 bases. CDR3 amino acids: CASSSRSYEQYF. As DNA, the CDR3 is TGTGCCAGCTCATCAAGGTCGTACGAGCAGTACTTC.

The chain is built from TRBV5-5 and TRBJ2-7; no clear D. Trimming stripped 0 bases from V and 3 bases from J, with 10 bases between. The length of the CDR3 is 14 residues. Germline V gene lookup returns CDR1 SGHKS and CDR2 YYEKEE (reference sequence). The DNA of the CDR3 is TGTGCCAGCAGCTTGGTCCCCCAAGGCTACGAGCAGTACTTC. It codes for CASSLVPQGYEQYF. The full variable domain, with the rest looked up from reference TRBV5-5 and TRBJ2-7, is DAGVTQSPTHLIKTRGQQVTLRCSPISGHKSVSWYQQVLGQGPQFIFQYYEKEERGRGNFPDRFSARQFPNYSSELNVNALLLGDSALYLCASSLVPQGYEQYFGPGTRLTVT.

This sequence joins TRBV7-9 and TRBJ2-1; tentatively, D is TRBD2 (6 bases). The V and J ends lost 2 bases and 2 bases respectively, with 16 bases between them. The CDR3 consists of 17 residues. Germline CDR1 and CDR2: SEHNR and FQNEAQ (reference sequence). As DNA, the CDR3 is TGTGCCAGCAGCTTATGGTTTAGCGGATCTCCCTACAATGAGCAGTTCTTC. Protein product: CASSLWFSGSPYNEQFF.

This clonotype was recorded at least ten times. The chain is built from TRBV10-3 and TRBJ2-1; 8 nucleotides agree with TRBD1. The CDR3 contains 16 residues. Per germline, CDR1 ENHRY and CDR2 SYGVKD. V lost 6 bases and J lost 0; bases outside the gene matches: 7. Here the CDR3 DNA reads TGTGCCATCAGATCCCGGACAGGGAGCTCCTACAATGAGCAGTTCTTC. Translating it yields CAIRSRTGSSYNEQFF.

Only a few counts were recorded for this clonotype. This chain connects TRBV3-1 to TRBJ2-7; the match to TRBD1 covers 8 bases. CDR1 LGHDT and CDR2 YNNKEL come from the germline V gene (reference sequence). CDR3 size: 14 residues. After removal of 4 bases from V and 1 base from J, the junction contained 3 bases not matched to a gene. The CDR3 spells CASSPWTGSYEQYF. The CDR3 DNA follows: TGTGCCAGCAGCCCCTGGACAGGGTCCTACGAGCAGTACTTC.

The chain links TRBV20-1 to TRBJ2-3; a weak D match, TRBD1 (5 bases). The CDR3 extends over 12 amino acids. Per germline, CDR1 DFQATT and CDR2 SNEGSKA (reference sequence). Trimming took off 3 bases at V and 3 bases at J, with 7 bases between the two ends. The CDR3 region has the DNA TGCAGTGCTAGCTGGACAACAGATACGCAGTATTTT. This gives the protein CSASWTTDTQYF.

Only a few counts were recorded for this clonotype. The chain employs TRBV7-2 and TRBJ2-7, with TRBD2 matching over 7 bases. The CDR3 loop spans 17 amino acids. V lost 5 bases to trimming and J lost 0 bases; unmatched junction nucleotides: 13. Germline CDR1 reads SGHTA; CDR2 reads FQGNSA. CDR3 nucleotides: TGTGCCAGCAGCCTCGAGACCGGGACTATCCGCTCCTACGAGCAGTACTTC. This translates into CASSLETGTIRSYEQYF. Filled out from reference TRBV7-2 and TRBJ2-7, the complete variable domain reads GAGVSQSPSNKVTEKGKDVELRCDPISGHTALYWYRQSLGQGLEFLIYFQGNSAPDKSGLPSDRFSAERTGGSVSTLTIQRTQQEDSAVYLCASSLETGTIRSYEQYFGPGTRLTVT.

This clonotype has only a few counts. This chain joins TRBV29-1 and TRBJ2-5, with D uncertain. V lost 6 bases and J 4 bases, leaving 21 bases between the germline ends. The CDR3 consists of 15 residues. The germline CDR1 and CDR2 sequences are SQVTM and ANQGSEA. The chain's CDR3 is CSVYPMVGNAETQYF. The CDR3 nucleotides are TGCAGCGTCTACCCCATGGTAGGGAATGCAGAGACCCAGTACTTC.

This clonotype was seen only a few times. This chain links TRBV5-1 with TRBJ2-7; TRBD1 is a possible D gene (6 bases). This CDR3 contains 14 residues. The germline V and J ends were trimmed by 3 bases and 0 bases, with 10 bases remaining between them. The germline gives CDR1 SGHRS, CDR2 YFSETQ. For the CDR3, the DNA is TGCGCCAGCAGCTACACAGGGTTCTCCTACGAGCAGTACTTC. Its translation is CASSYTGFSYEQYF.

This rearrangement joins TRBV4-3 to TRBJ2-2; D is perhaps TRBD2 (5 bases). CDR1 and CDR2 from the germline V gene are LGHNA and YSLEER. Trimming took 0 bases from V and 2 from J, leaving 7 bases between them. The CDR3 spans 15 residues. The CDR3 region is CASSQDRLNTGELFF. The CDR3 DNA follows: TGCGCCAGCAGCCAAGATAGACTAAACACCGGGGAGCTGTTTTTT.

The chain combines TRBV5-1 with TRBJ2-1; 8 bases map to TRBD2. The junction had 15 bases not matched to a gene; V was cut back by 4 bases and J by 0 bases. CDR1 and CDR2 from the germline V gene are SGHRS and YFSETQ. This CDR3 has 19 amino acids. This CDR3 reads CASSNPGLGLPLSYNEQFF. CDR3 sequence (DNA): TGCGCCAGCAGCAATCCGGGACTAGGTCTCCCTCTCTCCTACAATGAGCAGTTCTTC.

This clonotype was recorded a few times. This CDR3 reads CSAYRRGGRNSYNEQFF. CDR3 nucleotides: TGCAGTGCTTACCGGCGGGGAGGGCGTAACTCCTACAATGAGCAGTTCTTC. This chain connects TRBV20-1 to TRBJ2-1, with 7 bases matching TRBD2. This CDR3 spans 17 amino acids. V shed 5 bases, J shed 0 bases, and the junction held 13 bases outside the gene matches. The germline gives CDR1 DFQATT, CDR2 SNEGSKA (reference sequence).

V usage is TRBV20-1 and J usage is TRBJ1-3, with D perhaps matching TRBD1 (5 bases). Germline values: CDR1 DFQATT, CDR2 SNEGSKA (reference sequence). Deletions cut 3 bases from V and 4 bases from J, with 22 bases between. The CDR3 has 17 residues. CDR3 region: CSASDPDAGPVGNTIYF. The CDR3 DNA reads TGCAGTGCTAGTGACCCAGACGCGGGGCCGGTCGGAAACACCATATATTTT.

This clonotype has at least ten counts. The J gene is TRBJ1-2, the V gene TRBV24-1, with 7 bases aligning to TRBD1. Looked up from germline, CDR1 is KGHDR and CDR2 is SFDVKD. The ends lost 4 bases at V and 7 bases at J; junction bases unmatched: 8. This CDR3 comprises 14 residues. CDR3 sequence reads: CATSESDRAGGYTF. For the CDR3, the DNA is TGTGCCACCAGTGAATCAGACAGGGCGGGTGGCTACACCTTC.

A few counts support this clonotype. The rearrangement joins TRBV5-8 to TRBJ2-5; possibly TRBD2 for D (7 bases). V was cut by 0 bases and J by 5 bases, with 20 bases left in between. Germline assignment: CDR1 SGHTS and CDR2 YDEGEE. This CDR3 comprises 17 residues. Here the CDR3 DNA reads TGTGCCAGCAGCTTGGGAGTGGGGGGGGCGAGCGTGGAGACCCAGTACTTC. This sequence encodes CASSLGVGGASVETQYF.

This clonotype showed up many times. The chain is built from TRBV27 and TRBJ2-7, with a weak D call TRBD1 (5 bases). V lost 5 bases and J lost 0, with 11 bases in between. The CDR3 consists of 14 residues. Germline CDR1 MNHEY, CDR2 SMNVEV (reference sequence). This CDR3 is CASSPGHSSYEQYF. Written as DNA, the CDR3 is TGTGCCAGCAGTCCAGGACATAGCTCCTACGAGCAGTACTTC.

V is TRBV12-3 or TRBV12-4 and J is TRBJ1-2; TRBD1 matches 9 bases. Trimming took 6 bases from V and 5 from J; bases not matched to a gene: 4. CDR3 length: 13 amino acids. CDR3 coding DNA: TGTGCCAGCAGCCACGACAGGGGGTATGGCTACACCTTC. It is translated as CASSHDRGYGYTF.

The chain couples TRBV5-1 to TRBJ2-7, with D hard to call. The CDR3 is 14 amino acids. The germline V gene has CDR1 SGHRS and CDR2 YFSETQ. V was clipped by 2 bases and J by 6 bases, with 15 bases between them. Here the CDR3 DNA reads TGCGCCAGCAGCTTCGGTCAGGCCGTCGGCGAGCAGTACTTC. Translated: CASSFGQAVGEQYF.

The sample holds a few counts of this clonotype. V and J are TRBV20-1 and TRBJ2-1; 10 bases map to TRBD2. V dropped 3 bases and J dropped 0; count of bases not matched to a gene: 2. CDR3 size: 15 residues. Germline CDR1 reads DFQATT; CDR2 reads SNEGSKA (reference sequence). CDR3: CSASASGSSYNEQFF. The DNA of the CDR3 is TGCAGTGCTAGCGCTAGCGGGAGCTCCTACAATGAGCAGTTCTTC.